This T cell receptor beta chain was identified during a study of T cell changes during pregnancy in multiple sclerosis. V lost 6 bases to trimming and J lost 4 bases, with 24 bases between them. Germline values: CDR1 SNHLY, CDR2 FYNNEI. The CDR3 has 18 residues. The data were produced by immunoSEQ multiplex PCR, yet TCRdb's version contains in-frame clones alone and is incomplete. This sample yields some 64,000 clones, of which over 80% are seen a single time; under 2.5% belongs to the top ten. The receptor's source is a female donor with multiple sclerosis, enrolled in a pregnancy study. The chain links TRBV2 to TRBJ1-4, with D possibly being TRBD1 (5 bases). The specimen comprised peripheral blood, sampled in the first trimester of pregnancy. CDR3 in amino acids: CASSNEVGRQLHNEKLFF. CDR3 bases: TGTGCCAGCAGCAACGAGGTAGGCCGACAGCTTCATAATGAAAAACTGTTTTTT.